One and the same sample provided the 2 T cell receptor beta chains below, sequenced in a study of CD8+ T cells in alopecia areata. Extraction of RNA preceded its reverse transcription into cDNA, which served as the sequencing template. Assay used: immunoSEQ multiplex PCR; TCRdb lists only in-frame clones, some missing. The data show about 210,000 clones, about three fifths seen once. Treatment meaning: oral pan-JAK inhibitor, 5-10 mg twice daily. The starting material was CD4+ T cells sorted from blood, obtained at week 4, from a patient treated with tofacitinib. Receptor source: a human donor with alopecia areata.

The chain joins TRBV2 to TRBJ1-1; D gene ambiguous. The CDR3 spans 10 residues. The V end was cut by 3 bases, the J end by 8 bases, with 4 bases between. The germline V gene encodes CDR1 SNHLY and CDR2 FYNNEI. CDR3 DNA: TGTGCCAGCAGTGAGGTGGAAGCTTTCTTT. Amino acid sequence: CASSEVEAFF.

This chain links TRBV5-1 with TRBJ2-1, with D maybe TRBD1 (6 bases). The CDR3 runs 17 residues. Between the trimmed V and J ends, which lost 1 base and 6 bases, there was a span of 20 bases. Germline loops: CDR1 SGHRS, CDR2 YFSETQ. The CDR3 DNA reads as TGCGCCAGCAGCTTGCGTACAGGGACCCCCTCTTCCAATGAGCAGTTCTTC. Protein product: CASSLRTGTPSSNEQFF.